This T cell receptor beta chain derives from a study of T-cell reconstitution after alpha-beta-depleted transplantation in children. Study-wide results and limits: Approximately two months post-transplant, alpha-beta T cells reportedly originated from several hundred expanded graft clones. From surviving recipient T cells and thymic progenitors came the high day-60 TCRbeta diversity observed in some patients. Newly made T cells mostly supplied T-cell counts and diversity one year after transplant.

To note about this clonotype: Its antigen is still unknown.

A TCRbeta library incorporating unique molecular identifiers was prepared. From the PCR reads, TCRdb called clonotypes with MiXCR, one entry per CDR3 protein. The sample carries around 270,000 distinct CDR3 sequences, around 7.1% recorded once. The source of this sequence is a female patient aged 2 to 10 who had a stem cell transplant for Fanconi anemia, so the T cells may come from the graft donor. Sequenced here: peripheral blood, sampled 360 days after TCRalphabeta/CD19-depleted stem cell transplant.

In nucleotides, the CDR3 is TGTGCCAGCTCACCACAGGCAAACACTGAAGCTTTCTTT. It specifies CASSPQANTEAFF. The rearrangement links TRBV18 to TRBJ1-1, with D hard to call. The CDR3 runs 13 residues. Looked up from germline, CDR1 is KGHSH and CDR2 is LQKENI. Deletions cut 1 base from V and 2 bases from J, with 5 bases between.